A single sample is the source of the 13 T cell receptor beta chains below, sequenced in a study of OX40 agonist ivuxolimab in advanced cancers. The assay was immunoSEQ multiplex PCR, and TCRdb's table has in-frame clones only and misses some. The table shows about 80,000 clones, with 92% occurring only once. Sequenced material: CD4+ or CD8+ T cells sorted from blood, taken in a trial of the OX40 agonist ivuxolimab. The receptors were sampled from an adult with an advanced solid tumor such as melanoma, head and neck, liver or kidney cancer.

Note on this clone: The junction and the germline gene differ at one end; a read error may be behind it. The chain has TRBV7-7 and TRBJ2-2, with D perhaps TRBD2 (5 bases). Germline V gene sequence: CDR1 SSHAT, CDR2 FNYEAQ (reference sequence). The CDR3 length is 14 residues. The CDR3 DNA reads as TGTGCTAGCAGCTTAGCGTTCGGTCCCGGGGAGCTGTTTTTT. This translates into CASSLAFGPGELFF.

The V gene is TRBV9, the J gene TRBJ1-5, with D tentatively TRBD1 (6 bases). CDR3 length: 15 residues. Germline V gene data show CDR1 as SGDLS and CDR2 as YYNGEE. V was shortened by 0 bases and J by 6 bases, with 13 bases between the two germline ends. The CDR3 DNA is TGTGCCAGCAGCGTAGACGGGGGGGCCGGTCAGCCCCAGCATTTT. This encodes CASSVDGGAGQPQHF.

This rearrangement joins TRBV15 to TRBJ2-7; TRBD1 is a possible D gene (6 bases). Germline lookup yields CDR1 LNHNV and CDR2 YYDKDF (reference sequence). The V end lost 4 bases, the J end lost 0 bases, and 16 bases lay between the germline ends. CDR3 length: 16 amino acids. The CDR3 loop reads CATSITRDTGSYEQYF. The CDR3 nucleotides read TGTGCCACCAGCATCACCCGGGACACCGGCTCCTACGAGCAGTACTTC.

CDR3 loop: CATATDQAKNIQYF. The DNA of the CDR3 is TGTGCCACCGCGACAGATCAAGCCAAAAACATTCAGTACTTC. The chain joins TRBV10-3 to TRBJ2-4; D possibly corresponds to TRBD1 (5 bases). CDR3 size: 14 residues. The germline V gene encodes CDR1 ENHRY and CDR2 SYGVKD. Trimming took off 10 bases at V and 0 bases at J, with 13 bases between the two ends.

The J gene is TRBJ2-7, the V gene TRBV2; D uncertain. CDR1 and CDR2 from the germline V gene are SNHLY and FYNNEI. V was trimmed by 7 bases and J by 1 base, leaving 11 bases between them. CDR3 size: 13 residues. Written as DNA, the CDR3 is TGTGCCAGCATCCCCGCCCAGTCCTACGAGCAGTACTTC. Translated: CASIPAQSYEQYF.

This chain joins TRBV27 and TRBJ1-2; D is perhaps TRBD1 (5 bases). CDR3 length equals 14 residues. The germline V gene encodes CDR1 MNHEY and CDR2 SMNVEV (reference sequence). With 2 bases removed from V and 1 base from J, the gap between germline ends came to 8 bases. In DNA form, the CDR3 reads TGTGCCAGCAGTTTACGACAGTATAACTATGGCTACACCTTC. Translating gives CASSLRQYNYGYTF.

The chain carries TRBV4-1 and TRBJ2-7; 7 nucleotides align to TRBD1. Per germline, CDR1 MGHRA and CDR2 YSYEKL. V was pared by 1 base and J by 1 base, with 4 bases of the junction left unmatched. This CDR3 is built from 15 residues. The DNA for the CDR3 is TGCGCCAGCAGCCAAGCTGGGGACAGTTCCTACGAGCAGTACTTC. It encodes CASSQAGDSSYEQYF.

The chain joins TRBV5-5 to TRBJ1-3, with D unresolved. Germline CDR1 reads SGHKS; CDR2 reads YYEKEE (reference sequence). The CDR3 runs to 16 residues. Between the trimmed V and J ends, which lost 4 bases and 0 bases, there was a span of 14 bases. CDR3 in amino acids: CASSRTEGSSGNTIYF. For the CDR3, the DNA is TGTGCCAGCAGCCGGACGGAGGGTTCCTCTGGAAACACCATATATTTT.

The rearrangement links TRBV9 to TRBJ2-3; 8 bases are a match to TRBD2. CDR1 SGDLS and CDR2 YYNGEE come from the germline V gene. The CDR3 spans 14 residues. V shed 2 bases and J 6 bases; nucleotides not matched to a gene: 5. The CDR3 nucleotides are TGTGCCAGCAGCGTGGGACTAGGGGGGGATACGCAGTATTTT. This gives the protein CASSVGLGGDTQYF.

V usage is TRBV5-1 and J usage is TRBJ2-7; possible D gene TRBD1, 5 bases. Germline CDR1 reads SGHRS; CDR2 reads YFSETQ. With 4 bases removed from V and 3 bases from J, the gap between germline ends came to 14 bases. This CDR3 spans 14 amino acids. The CDR3 DNA sequence: TGCGCCAGCAGCGTTAGGGGTAGGGACTACGAGCAGTACTTC. This encodes CASSVRGRDYEQYF.

The V call is TRBV19, the J call TRBJ1-1; no definite D call. V was trimmed by 7 bases and J by 1 base, leaving 10 bases between them. This CDR3 is 13 amino acids long. Germline V lookup: CDR1 LNHDA, CDR2 SQIVND (reference sequence). The CDR3 DNA reads as TGTGCCAGTATAAGGCAGGAGAACACTGAAGCTTTCTTT. Translating gives CASIRQENTEAFF.

The chain carries TRBV7-9 and TRBJ1-2, with D tentatively TRBD1 (5 bases). Germline V gene lookup returns CDR1 SEHNR and CDR2 FQNEAQ (reference sequence). V was pared by 8 bases and J by 7 bases, with 17 bases between. This CDR3 is 13 amino acids long. The CDR3 loop reads CASSNAGSSGYTF. CDR3 sequence (DNA): TGTGCCAGCTCGAATGCAGGGTCCTCTGGCTACACCTTC.

The chain joins TRBV5-1 to TRBJ2-7, with 9 bases fitting TRBD2. The CDR3 runs 15 residues. Trimming cost V 7 bases and J 3 bases; bases outside gene matches: 11. CDR1 and CDR2 from the germline V gene are SGHRS and YFSETQ. The CDR3 is CASGDETSGVYEQYF. In DNA, the CDR3 is TGCGCCAGCGGGGATGAGACTAGCGGCGTCTACGAGCAGTACTTC.